This TCR beta chain was observed in a study of blood T cell repertoires in COVID-19. Background on the study: Samples of COVID-19 (acute and convalescent) were obtained from the United States, Italy and Spain. T cells, B-cell-depleted T cells, or PBMCs provided the cDNA or gDNA that served as material.

Cohorts were assigned according to the clinical history that participants reported. All recovered Cohort 3 donors got two negative PCRs, got clearance, or saw symptom resolution. TCRdb's table, derived via immunoSEQ multiplex PCR, lists solely in-frame clones and lacks some. Here the sample spans fewer than 450,000 clones, less than 95% being singletons. The CDR3 length is 15 residues. The V end lost 4 bases, the J end lost 0 bases, and 10 bases lay between the germline ends. Germline V gene lookup returns CDR1 LGHDT and CDR2 YNNKEL (reference sequence). The TCR sequence derives from a man younger than 35 who had recovered from COVID-19. This sequence joins TRBV3-1 (or the pseudogene TRBV3-2) and TRBJ1-5, with D unclear. The specimen was PBMCs or T cells enriched from blood (not recorded which). CDR3 in DNA: TGTGCCAGCAGCCCGGAGGGCTATAGCAATCAGCCCCAGCATTTT. This sequence encodes CASSPEGYSNQPQHF.